Listed below are T cell receptor beta chains from one sample, sequenced in a study of T-cell memory formation after mild COVID-19. One entry per CDR3 protein results from TCRdb running MiXCR on the 5' RACE reads. Of about 240,000 distinct CDR3 sequences listed, over 9% are singletons. Sequenced: PBMCs or a T cell subset sorted from them (not recorded which). These receptors were taken from a man in his late teens or twenties who had mild COVID-19 (a few samples of this study predate the infection). Cell type and time point are not known. Each CDR3 is given with its conserved first and last residue. The order of the fields is clone size, D gene, J gene, V gene, CDR3 protein, CDR3 DNA. D genes are given only for firm matches. Only part of the rows carry a size: once, few, many, or a class if the clone is expanded.

size: few; D: -; J: TRBJ2-3; V: TRBV14; CDR3: CASSQDTGVPATDTQYF; DNA: TGTGCCAGCAGCCAAGACACCGGGGTACCTGCCACAGATACGCAGTATTTT
size: few; D: TRBD1; J: TRBJ1-2; V: TRBV11-2; CDR3: CASSSNRGYSGYTF; DNA: TGTGCCAGCAGCTCCAACAGGGGGTACTCTGGCTACACCTTC
size: many; D: -; J: TRBJ2-3; V: TRBV12-3/TRBV12-4; CDR3: CASSLTVDTQYF; DNA: TGTGCCAGCAGTTTGACTGTCGATACGCAGTATTTT
size: once; D: -; J: TRBJ1-2; V: TRBV5-1; CDR3: CASRIDGGYTF; DNA: TGCGCCAGCCGGATTGATGGGGGCTACACCTTC
size: few; D: TRBD2; J: TRBJ2-1; V: TRBV5-1; CDR3: CATGGLAGAEQFF; DNA: TGCGCCACGGGGGGCCTAGCGGGGGCCGAGCAGTTCTTC
size: -; D: TRBD1; J: TRBJ1-1; V: TRBV3-1; CDR3: CASSPQGDGEAFF; DNA: TGTGCCAGCAGCCCCCAGGGGGACGGTGAAGCTTTCTTT
size: few; D: -; J: TRBJ1-5; V: TRBV7-2; CDR3: CASSLEGQGYSNQPQHF; DNA: TGTGCCAGCAGCTTAGAAGGGCAGGGCTATAGCAATCAGCCCCAGCATTTT
size: -; D: TRBD1; J: TRBJ2-2; V: TRBV28; CDR3: CATQGQGANTGELFF; DNA: TGTGCCACCCAAGGACAGGGAGCGAACACCGGGGAGCTGTTTTTT
size: -; D: -; J: TRBJ2-1; V: TRBV5-1; CDR3: CASSPDPNNEQFF; DNA: TGCGCCAGCAGCCCGGACCCAAACAATGAGCAGTTCTTC
size: -; D: -; J: TRBJ2-5; V: TRBV20-1; CDR3: CSASPRGATWETQYF; DNA: TGCAGTGCTAGTCCCCGGGGGGCTACTTGGGAGACCCAGTACTTC
size: few; D: -; J: TRBJ2-3; V: TRBV9; CDR3: CASSVAGLRSSTDTQYF; DNA: TGTGCCAGCAGCGTAGCCGGACTCCGATCTAGCACAGATACGCAGTATTTT
size: few; D: -; J: TRBJ1-5; V: TRBV2; CDR3: CAREGYQPQHF; DNA: TGTGCCCGGGAGGGCTATCAGCCCCAGCATTTT
size: -; D: -; J: TRBJ2-5; V: TRBV29-1; CDR3: CSVEPGTDSRETQYF; DNA: TGCAGCGTTGAACCCGGGACGGACTCACGGGAGACCCAGTACTTC
size: -; D: TRBD2; J: TRBJ2-1; V: TRBV3-1; CDR3: CASSQDASGGWDEQFF; DNA: TGTGCCAGCAGCCAAGATGCCAGCGGGGGGTGGGATGAGCAGTTCTTC
size: few; D: -; J: TRBJ2-3; V: TRBV7-2; CDR3: CASSPLSTDTQYF; DNA: TGTGCCAGCAGCCCCCTCAGCACAGATACGCAGTATTTT
size: -; D: -; J: TRBJ2-7; V: TRBV11-2; CDR3: CASSLTFYEQYF; DNA: TGTGCCAGCAGCTTGACGTTCTACGAGCAGTACTTC
size: few; D: TRBD2; J: TRBJ2-3; V: TRBV20-1; CDR3: CSAPRSSGGFWDTQYF; DNA: TGCAGTGCCCCCCGCAGTAGCGGGGGGTTCTGGGATACGCAGTATTTT
size: few; D: -; J: TRBJ2-1; V: TRBV7-6; CDR3: CASTLGGQYNEQFF; DNA: TGTGCCAGCACCCTGGGGGGACAGTACAATGAGCAGTTCTTC
size: few; D: -; J: TRBJ1-2; V: TRBV6-2/TRBV6-3; CDR3: CASSTRNTGLHGYTF; DNA: TGTGCCAGCAGTACAAGGAACACAGGGCTGCATGGCTACACCTTC
size: few; D: TRBD1; J: TRBJ2-1; V: TRBV25-1; CDR3: CASSELQGAMYEQFF; DNA: TGTGCCAGCAGTGAATTACAGGGGGCTATGTATGAGCAGTTCTTC
size: few; D: -; J: TRBJ1-2; V: TRBV5-1; CDR3: CASSLNGVEGYTF; DNA: TGCGCCAGCAGCTTGAACGGGGTTGAGGGCTACACCTTC
size: -; D: TRBD1; J: TRBJ1-2; V: TRBV5-1; CDR3: CASSSEGTGYGYTF; DNA: TGCGCCAGCAGCTCCGAAGGGACAGGCTATGGCTACACCTTC